The rows below give T cell receptor beta chains drawn from one sample of a study of CD8+CD57+ T cells in acquired aplastic anemia. Via MiXCR, TCRdb re-called the reads, giving one row per CDR3 protein. The profile shows 250,000 to 300,000 distinct CDR3 sequences, around 60% of them singletons. Sequencing was carried out using sorted CD4+, CD8+, or CD8+CD57+ T cells (not recorded which) from PBMCs. Source of these receptors: a human donor with severe aplastic anemia or a healthy control (not recorded which). Each CDR3 is given with its conserved first and last residue. The order of the fields is J gene, clone size, V gene, D gene, CDR3 DNA, CDR3 protein. The D gene is left open where the match is weak. Where a row states a size, it is once, few, many or the class of an expanded clone; other rows omit it.

TRBJ2-7,.,TRBV5-1,.,TGCGCCAGCAGCCAGGGTGCGGGACTCCTGGAGCAGTACTTC,CASSQGAGLLEQYF
TRBJ2-3,.,TRBV7-9,.,TGTGCCAGCAGCTTAGCAGTGACCGACACAGGTACGCAGTATTTT,CASSLAVTDTGTQYF
TRBJ2-3,once,TRBV5-1,.,TGCGCCAGCAGCTTGGAAGTCGGCACAGATACGCAGTATTTT,CASSLEVGTDTQYF
TRBJ1-6,.,TRBV6-5,.,TGTGCCAGCAGTTACAGGGGCCAATGGGGGGGTTCACCCCTCCACTTT,CASSYRGQWGGSPLHF
TRBJ2-3,.,TRBV10-3,TRBD1,TGTGCCATCAGTGAGGGTAGGGGACAGTGGTACACAGATACGCAGTATTTT,CAISEGRGQWYTDTQYF
TRBJ2-2,many,TRBV24-1,.,TGTGCCACCAGTGATTCTTTCAGAGACACCGGGGAGCTGTTTTTT,CATSDSFRDTGELFF
TRBJ1-5,many,TRBV6-1,.,TGTGCCAGCAGGGTAGAACACAATCAGCCCCAGCATTTT,CASRVEHNQPQHF
TRBJ2-7,many,TRBV9,.,TGTGCCAGCAGCGTAGCTATCGGGGAGGGGGACCCCGAGCAGTACTTC,CASSVAIGEGDPEQYF
TRBJ1-5,.,TRBV19,TRBD1,TGTGCCAGTAGTACCACAGGGGCCAATCAGCCCCAGCATTTT,CASSTTGANQPQHF
TRBJ2-2,.,TRBV7-9,.,TGTGCCAGCAGCCTCGCTATGGGGAAGCCGAACACCGGGGAGCTGTTTTTT,CASSLAMGKPNTGELFF